This passage covers 25 T cell receptor beta chains from one sample sequenced in a study of beta chain features in type 1 diabetes. The study, taken as a whole, reports: Shorter TCRB CDR3s, moderately but significantly so, marked every one of the four CD4+ subsets in Type 1 diabetes patients.

Their antigens remain unidentified. Reverse transcribing all isolated RNA meant expressed TCRB transcripts were sequenced. TCRdb's table, derived via immunoSEQ multiplex PCR, lists solely in-frame clones and lacks some. The data show about 360,000 clones, with about 12% seen just once and about 0.01% held by the top ten. Material: naive CD4+ T cells from blood. All receptors derive from a woman aged 18-29 years with type 1 diabetes.

The chain employs TRBV5-1 and TRBJ2-7; 8 bases map to TRBD1. V lost 4 bases to trimming and J lost 1 base; unmatched junction nucleotides: 10. Germline-derived CDR1 and CDR2 are SGHRS and YFSETQ. The CDR3 covers 16 residues. The CDR3 DNA follows: TGCGCCAGCAGCCGCCGGGACAGGAGGATTTCCTACGAGCAGTACTTC. Translation: CASSRRDRRISYEQYF.

This clone was observed a few times. This sequence joins TRBV11-2 and TRBJ2-3, with no clear D. Germline assignment: CDR1 SGHAT and CDR2 FQNNGV. This CDR3 has 13 residues. The V end was cut by 0 bases, the J end by 3 bases, with 4 bases between. CDR3 sequence: CASSLDRTDTQYF. The CDR3 DNA reads as TGTGCCAGCAGCTTAGATCGGACAGATACGCAGTATTTT.

This clone has only a few counts. The chain has TRBV7-2 and TRBJ2-7; D perhaps matches TRBD2 (6 bases). V lost 5 bases and J 2 bases, leaving 13 bases between the germline ends. Germline lookup yields CDR1 SGHTA and CDR2 FQGNSA. CDR3 length: 14 amino acids. As DNA, the CDR3 is TGTGCCAGCAGCCCCGGGGGAAACCCCTACGAGCAGTACTTC. It specifies CASSPGGNPYEQYF.

The gene calls are TRBV9 and TRBJ2-3; 10 positions agree with TRBD2. The junction had 10 bases not matched to a gene; V was cut back by 1 base and J by 5 bases. Germline CDR1 reads SGDLS; CDR2 reads YYNGEE. CDR3 length equals 17 residues. This CDR3 reads CASSVSGGLAGGDTQYF. The CDR3 DNA follows: TGTGCCAGCAGCGTATCCGGGGGATTAGCGGGGGGAGATACGCAGTATTTT.

This clone was recorded a few times. CDR3 in DNA: TGTGCCAGCAGCCCAGGGAGGTTGGGGCAGTACTTC. Protein product: CASSPGRLGQYF. The chain uses TRBV6-6 and TRBJ2-7; maybe TRBD2 (6 bases). Deletions cut 6 bases from V and 9 bases from J, with 15 bases between. Germline assignment: CDR1 MNHNY and CDR2 SVGAGI (reference sequence). This CDR3 is built from 12 residues.

This clone was picked up a small number of times. The V call is TRBV28, the J call TRBJ1-2, with 8 bases identical to TRBD1. CDR1 and CDR2 (germline): MDHEN, SYDVKM. The CDR3 length is 14 residues. V lost 4 bases to trimming and J lost 7 bases; unmatched junction nucleotides: 8. This chain's CDR3 is CASSSGRGLGGYTF. In nucleotides, the CDR3 is TGTGCCAGCAGTTCCGGCAGGGGGCTTGGTGGCTACACCTTC.

This clone was observed once. The rearrangement links TRBV10-3 to TRBJ2-7; 8 nucleotides agree with TRBD1. V gave up 7 bases and J gave up 6 bases; unmatched junction bases: 14. The CDR3 extends over 15 amino acids. Germline loops: CDR1 ENHRY, CDR2 SYGVKD. The CDR3 nucleotides read TGTGCCATCAAGGGACAGGATCGCTATCTAACCGAGCAGTACTTC. Its translation is CAIKGQDRYLTEQYF.

This clone was seen only a few times. The CDR3 protein is CASSPGQGMSNEQFF. The CDR3 DNA reads as TGTGCCAGCTCACCGGGACAGGGAATGTCTAATGAGCAGTTCTTC. This chain joins TRBV18 and TRBJ2-1; 9 bases line up with TRBD1. The CDR3 is made up of 15 amino acids. Germline CDR1 reads KGHSH; CDR2 reads LQKENI. After removal of 3 bases from V and 7 bases from J, the junction contained 7 bases not matched to a gene.

This chain connects TRBV30 to TRBJ1-1, with D uncertain. V was clipped by 5 bases and J by 3 bases, with 13 bases between them. This CDR3 region has 13 residues. Germline-derived CDR1 and CDR2 are GTSNPN and SVGIG (reference sequence). The CDR3 here is CAWDGRVYTEAFF. CDR3 nucleotide sequence: TGTGCCTGGGACGGTCGGGTGTACACTGAAGCTTTCTTT.

This clone has only one observation. This CDR3 reads CASRTASYEQYF. The CDR3 DNA reads as TGTGCCAGCAGGACAGCGTCCTACGAGCAGTACTTC. The V gene is TRBV6-5, the J gene TRBJ2-7, with a possible D match to TRBD1 (5 bases). Germline-derived CDR1 and CDR2 are MNHEY and SVGAGI. V lost 6 bases and J 1 base, leaving 7 bases between the germline ends. The CDR3 is 12 amino acids.

The chain has TRBV4-2 and TRBJ2-7; no firm D call. Germline values: CDR1 LGHNA, CDR2 YNFKEQ. Deletions cut 1 base from V and 0 bases from J, with 13 bases between. The CDR3 spans 16 residues. The CDR3 bases are TGTGCCAGCAGCCAAGTGAACGGAGCACTCTCCTACGAGCAGTACTTC. This encodes CASSQVNGALSYEQYF.

The chain combines TRBV7-9 with TRBJ2-3, with 8 bases aligning to TRBD1. Germline-derived CDR1 and CDR2 are SEHNR and FQNEAQ (reference sequence). After removal of 4 bases from V and 4 bases from J, the junction contained 7 bases not matched to a gene. The CDR3 consists of 15 residues. CDR3 nucleotide sequence: TGTGCCAGCAGCTCACTCAGGACAGGGCCAGATACGCAGTATTTT. This codes for CASSSLRTGPDTQYF.

This sequence joins TRBV19 and TRBJ2-1, with TRBD1 matching 7 bases. From germline, CDR1 is LNHDA and CDR2 SQIVND (reference sequence). The CDR3 covers 15 residues. V trimming: 7 bases; J trimming: 5 bases; junction bases outside the gene matches: 11. In nucleotides, the CDR3 is TGTGCCAGTATCGGCTCAGGGGGACCCGACAATGAGCAGTTCTTC. Translated, it gives CASIGSGGPDNEQFF.

The chain couples TRBV13 to TRBJ2-7; the match to TRBD2 covers 8 bases. The CDR3 totals 16 residues. The V and J ends lost 5 bases and 3 bases, in that order; junction bases with no gene match: 12. Germline CDR1 is PRHDT and CDR2 is FYEKMQ (reference sequence). The CDR3: CASSPRGGGRRYEQYF. As DNA, the CDR3 is TGTGCCAGCAGCCCCCGGGGCGGGGGGAGGCGCTACGAGCAGTACTTC.

This clone was counted only a few times. V is TRBV4-3 and J is TRBJ2-1, with TRBD2 matching over 11 bases. The CDR3 length is 17 residues. Germline CDR1 and CDR2: LGHNA and YSLEER. J was trimmed by 3 bases and V by 2 bases; bases with no gene match: 6. DNA of the CDR3: TGCGCCAGCAGCCAAAATATAGCGGGGGGGCACTACAATGAGCAGTTCTTC. It codes for CASSQNIAGGHYNEQFF.

The V and J genes are TRBV18 and TRBJ2-3; 9 positions agree with TRBD2. This CDR3 region has 15 residues. The trim removed 8 bases at V and 3 bases at J, leaving 9 bases unmatched. Germline assignment: CDR1 KGHSH and CDR2 LQKENI. This CDR3 is CASRGTSFSTDTQYF. For the CDR3, the DNA is TGTGCCAGCCGCGGGACTAGCTTTTCGACAGATACGCAGTATTTT. Full variable domain (missing parts from reference TRBV18 and TRBJ2-3): NAGVMQNPRHLVRRRGQEARLRCSPMKGHSHVYWYRQLPEEGLKFMVYLQKENIIDESGMPKERFSAEFPKEGPSILRIQQVVRGDSAAYFCASRGTSFSTDTQYFGPGTRLTVL.

The chain recombines TRBV19 with TRBJ2-1; tentatively, D is TRBD1 (6 bases). This CDR3 has 14 amino acids. Trimming left V 6 bases short and J 9 bases short, with 18 bases between. Germline V gene data show CDR1 as LNHDA and CDR2 as SQIVND (reference sequence). CDR3 in DNA: TGTGCCAGTAGAGAGCTAGGGGGAGTTAGTGAGCAGTTCTTC. It is translated as CASRELGGVSEQFF.

This clone was counted between two and nine times. The gene calls are TRBV7-2 and TRBJ1-2; 7 bases are shared with TRBD1. Trimming at V came to 6 bases and at J to 0 bases, leaving 7 bases not matched to a gene. Germline V gene sequence: CDR1 SGHTA, CDR2 FQGNSA. The CDR3 runs to 15 residues. CDR3 nucleotide sequence: TGTGCCAGCAGACTGCGGACAGGCCCTAACTATGGCTACACCTTC. Translating it yields CASRLRTGPNYGYTF.

The table lists this clone with a few counts. The chain combines TRBV10-3 with TRBJ1-5; unclear D gene. The length of the CDR3 is 14 residues. Germline loops: CDR1 ENHRY, CDR2 SYGVKD. The V end was cut by 3 bases, the J end by 4 bases, with 10 bases between. CDR3 sequence (DNA): TGTGCCATCAGTGAAGGAGTTCGAAATCAGCCCCAGCATTTT. It codes for CAISEGVRNQPQHF.

This clone was seen more than once but under ten times. The chain couples TRBV5-1 to TRBJ1-2; weak D call: TRBD1 (5 bases). The germline V and J ends were trimmed by 0 bases and 2 bases, with 11 bases remaining between them. The CDR3 spans 15 residues. Per the germline V gene, CDR1 is SGHRS and CDR2 is YFSETQ. The CDR3 is CASSLAAGSNYGYTF. In DNA, the CDR3 is TGCGCCAGCAGCTTGGCGGCAGGGTCAAACTATGGCTACACCTTC.

This clone turned up a few times. This sequence joins TRBV7-9 and TRBJ2-5; D possibly corresponds to TRBD2 (6 bases). The V end was cut by 6 bases, the J end by 7 bases, with 18 bases between. Germline CDR1 SEHNR, CDR2 FQNEAQ (reference sequence). The CDR3 runs to 14 residues. Here the CDR3 reads CASSLAGTGGTQYF. The CDR3 DNA reads TGTGCCAGCAGTTTGGCGGGGACTGGTGGGACCCAGTACTTC.

V and J are TRBV5-4 and TRBJ1-2; 7 bases align to TRBD1. Unmatched junction bases numbered 6, after V lost 4 bases and J lost 6 bases. The germline V gene encodes CDR1 SGHNT and CDR2 YYREEE (reference sequence). The CDR3 extends over 13 amino acids. The CDR3: CASSLQGFDGYTF. The CDR3 nucleotides read TGTGCCAGCAGCCTACAGGGGTTCGATGGCTACACCTTC.

Only a few counts were recorded for this clone. This chain uses TRBV9 with TRBJ2-6; D is perhaps TRBD1 (5 bases). The V gene lost 0 bases and the J gene lost 1 base, with 17 bases spanning the gap. Germline CDR1 is SGDLS and CDR2 is YYNGEE. The CDR3 is 19 amino acids. The CDR3 here is CASSVGWGPTFSGANVLTF. In DNA form, the CDR3 reads TGTGCCAGCAGCGTAGGCTGGGGCCCAACTTTTTCTGGGGCCAACGTCCTGACTTTC. Together with reference TRBV9 and TRBJ2-6, the CDR3 gives the full variable domain: DSGVTQTPKHLITATGQRVTLRCSPRSGDLSVYWYQQSLDQGLQFLIQYYNGEERAKGNILERFSAQQFPDLHSELNLSSLELGDSALYFCASSVGWGPTFSGANVLTFGAGSRLTVL.

The chain is built from TRBV25-1 and TRBJ1-2; tentative D call: TRBD1 (5 bases). Germline CDR1 MGHDK, CDR2 SYGVNS. This CDR3 has 13 residues. V was shortened by 1 base and J by 5 bases, with 8 bases between the two germline ends. CDR3 region: CASSEWGRYGYTF. The CDR3 DNA is TGTGCCAGCAGTGAATGGGGGAGGTATGGCTACACCTTC.

This chain links TRBV2 with TRBJ2-7; a weak D match, TRBD1 (5 bases). Germline-derived CDR1 and CDR2 are SNHLY and FYNNEI. The CDR3 length is 12 residues. Trimming cost V 4 bases and J 3 bases, with 7 bases left between them. The DNA for the CDR3 is TGTGCCAGCAGTGGACAGAGCTACGAGCAGTACTTC. Translating gives CASSGQSYEQYF.